Presented here are 15 T cell receptor beta chains from one specimen sequenced in a study of blood T cell repertoires in COVID-19. This table comes from immunoSEQ multiplex PCR, and its TCRdb copy is limited to in-frame clones, with some not included. The repertoire holds 190,000 or so clones, more than 80% seen once, with nearly 9.5% in the top ten. The material sequenced was PBMCs or T cells enriched from blood (not recorded which). These receptor sequences come from a man aged 35 to 55 who had recovered from COVID-19.

CDR3 nucleotide sequence: TGTGCCAGCTCACCACAGGGGGCCCCAGATACGCAGTATTTT. Protein sequence: CASSPQGAPDTQYF. The chain is built from TRBV18 and TRBJ2-3; 7 nucleotides match TRBD1. The CDR3 sequence is 14 residues long. The V segment lost 1 base and the J segment 4 bases; nucleotides outside the gene matches: 2. Germline assignment: CDR1 KGHSH and CDR2 LQKENI.

This chain uses TRBV29-1 with TRBJ1-2; TRBD1 matches at 7 bases. Germline assignment: CDR1 SQVTM and CDR2 ANQGSEA. V trimming: 7 bases; J trimming: 8 bases; junction bases outside the gene matches: 7. The CDR3 extends over 11 amino acids. The CDR3 spells CSARGPSGYTF. CDR3 in DNA: TGCAGCGCGAGGGGGCCGTCCGGCTACACCTTC.

This clone has a single count. V is TRBV7-9 and J is TRBJ2-1; D remains unclear. V gave up 3 bases and J gave up 8 bases, with 11 bases separating them. Germline V gene lookup returns CDR1 SEHNR and CDR2 FQNEAQ (reference sequence). The CDR3 has 13 amino acids. In DNA form, the CDR3 reads TGTGCCAGCAGCTTTTATGAGGATCATGAGCAGTTCTTC. Its protein product is CASSFYEDHEQFF.

This chain connects TRBV12-3 or TRBV12-4 to TRBJ1-2; unclear D gene. Trimming removed 6 bases at V and 8 bases at J, with 16 bases between. The CDR3 is 13 residues long. The CDR3 sequence: CASSYDSLYGYTF. The CDR3 nucleotides are TGTGCCAGCAGCTACGACTCCCTGTACGGCTACACCTTC.

The chain recombines TRBV5-4 with TRBJ2-4; possible D gene TRBD1, 7 bases. V was shortened by 4 bases and J by 0 bases, with 11 bases between the two germline ends. CDR3 length: 15 amino acids. The germline V gene encodes CDR1 SGHNT and CDR2 YYREEE (reference sequence). The CDR3 here is CASSLQGGAKNIQYF. In DNA, the CDR3 is TGTGCCAGCAGCCTTCAGGGGGGAGCCAAAAACATTCAGTACTTC.

The V and J genes are TRBV7-9 and TRBJ1-4; D is unresolved. There are 13 residues in the CDR3. V gave up 1 base and J gave up 8 bases, with 8 bases separating them. Germline V gene lookup returns CDR1 SEHNR and CDR2 FQNEAQ (reference sequence). This chain's CDR3 is CASSLGLEEKLFF. The CDR3 nucleotides are TGTGCCAGCAGCTTAGGCCTAGAGGAAAAACTGTTTTTT.

CDR3: CSVRAGTGVEKLFF. The DNA of the CDR3 is TGCAGCGTGAGAGCCGGGACAGGGGTAGAAAAACTGTTTTTT. The J gene is TRBJ1-4, the V gene TRBV29-1; TRBD1 matches 10 bases. CDR1 is SQVTM, CDR2 ANQGSEA, per germline. This CDR3 spans 14 amino acids. The trim removed 6 bases at V and 8 bases at J, leaving 9 bases unmatched.

The V and J genes are TRBV6-6 and TRBJ1-5; D not certain. With 5 bases removed from V and 7 bases from J, the gap between germline ends came to 18 bases. The germline gives CDR1 MNHNY, CDR2 SVGAGI (reference sequence). CDR3 length: 15 residues. CDR3 sequence reads: CASSPLQRVGQPQHF. The DNA of the CDR3 is TGTGCCAGCAGTCCGCTTCAGCGGGTGGGGCAGCCCCAGCATTTT.

V gene TRBV13 combines with J gene TRBJ1-2, with 7 bases aligning to TRBD1. Germline trimming cut 3 bases from V and 8 bases from J; bases unmatched to any gene: 6. Germline V gene lookup returns CDR1 PRHDT and CDR2 FYEKMQ (reference sequence). The CDR3 is 13 residues long. Here the CDR3 reads CASSFEAGGGYTF. DNA for the CDR3: TGTGCCAGCAGCTTTGAGGCAGGGGGAGGCTACACCTTC.

This clone was seen only a few times. The CDR3 sequence is CASSLDGPLDTQYF. CDR3 DNA: TGTGCCAGCAGCTTAGACGGTCCTTTGGATACGCAGTATTTT. J is TRBJ2-3 and V is TRBV11-2; no reliable D call. V was clipped by 0 bases and J by 6 bases, with 10 bases between them. The CDR3 sequence is 14 residues long. CDR1 is SGHAT, CDR2 FQNNGV, per germline.

This clone occurred a few times. The chain uses TRBV30 and TRBJ2-1; TRBD2 matches 9 bases. V gave up 3 bases and J gave up 5 bases; unmatched junction bases: 8. The CDR3 totals 15 residues. Germline assignment: CDR1 GTSNPN and CDR2 SVGIG (reference sequence). The DNA of the CDR3 is TGTGCCTGGAGAGTAGCGGGAGCCTTTGACAATGAGCAGTTCTTC. Protein: CAWRVAGAFDNEQFF.

J is TRBJ1-6 and V is TRBV30; 8 nucleotides line up with TRBD1. J was trimmed by 10 bases and V by 1 base; bases with no gene match: 3. From germline, CDR1 is GTSNPN and CDR2 SVGIG (reference sequence). This CDR3 is built from 13 residues. In nucleotides, the CDR3 is TGTGCCTGGAGTGGACAGGGGCGGTCACCCCTCCACTTT. Protein: CAWSGQGRSPLHF.

The chain employs TRBV29-1 and TRBJ1-4; TRBD1 matches 11 bases. The CDR3 is 23 amino acids. The V and J ends lost 3 bases and 3 bases, in that order; junction bases with no gene match: 27. Germline assignment: CDR1 SQVTM and CDR2 ANQGSEA. This CDR3 reads CSVDVHEIPPGTGGPPANEKLFF. The CDR3 nucleotides read TGCAGCGTTGATGTTCATGAAATCCCGCCCGGGACAGGGGGGCCCCCAGCTAATGAAAAACTGTTTTTT.

The V and J genes are TRBV29-1 and TRBJ1-2; 10 bases fit TRBD1. V shed 7 bases and J 4 bases; nucleotides not matched to a gene: 9. Per germline, CDR1 SQVTM and CDR2 ANQGSEA. CDR3 size: 14 residues. CDR3 DNA: TGCAGCGCGGACTACAGGGACAGGGGCTATGGCTACACCTTC. It encodes CSADYRDRGYGYTF.

In its sample, this clone was seen once. The rearrangement joins TRBV29-1 to TRBJ1-2, with 8 bases matching TRBD1. CDR3 size: 13 residues. CDR1 and CDR2 from the germline V gene are SQVTM and ANQGSEA. Trimming removed 5 bases from V and 7 bases from J; junction bases left unmatched: 9. The CDR3 region is CSVQGALGSGYTF. The CDR3 nucleotides read TGCAGCGTTCAGGGGGCCTTGGGAAGTGGCTACACCTTC.